This TCR beta chain comes out of a study of CD8 T cells in ankylosing spondylitis. Study results and limitations: A motif in TCR beta, a set of 8 or 9 highly homologous variants, appeared characteristic of ankylosing spondylitis blood. Clones that were linked to disease were CD8+ and were relatively rare in peripheral blood.

Construction of TCR beta libraries was performed using quantitative 5'-RACE with molecular barcodes. TCRdb independently ran MiXCR on the 5' RACE reads; one entry per CDR3 protein. Found here are more than 500,000 distinct CDR3 sequences, roughly 5.2% of them singletons; the top ten hold approximately 4%. This clonotype was recorded at least ten times. Its antigen is unidentified. This CDR3 region has 15 residues. Germline V lookup: CDR1 SGHAT, CDR2 FQNNGV. V was cut by 5 bases and J by 5 bases, with 15 bases left in between. The rearrangement links TRBV11-2 to TRBJ2-2, with D tentatively TRBD1 or TRBD2 (6 bases each). Source material: blood, either unsorted or a sorted T cell fraction (not recorded which). The TCR was taken from a male donor with ankylosing spondylitis. The CDR3 sequence: CASSKTGAGTGELFF. The CDR3 coding sequence is TGTGCCAGCAGCAAGACGGGGGCCGGAACCGGGGAGCTGTTTTTT.